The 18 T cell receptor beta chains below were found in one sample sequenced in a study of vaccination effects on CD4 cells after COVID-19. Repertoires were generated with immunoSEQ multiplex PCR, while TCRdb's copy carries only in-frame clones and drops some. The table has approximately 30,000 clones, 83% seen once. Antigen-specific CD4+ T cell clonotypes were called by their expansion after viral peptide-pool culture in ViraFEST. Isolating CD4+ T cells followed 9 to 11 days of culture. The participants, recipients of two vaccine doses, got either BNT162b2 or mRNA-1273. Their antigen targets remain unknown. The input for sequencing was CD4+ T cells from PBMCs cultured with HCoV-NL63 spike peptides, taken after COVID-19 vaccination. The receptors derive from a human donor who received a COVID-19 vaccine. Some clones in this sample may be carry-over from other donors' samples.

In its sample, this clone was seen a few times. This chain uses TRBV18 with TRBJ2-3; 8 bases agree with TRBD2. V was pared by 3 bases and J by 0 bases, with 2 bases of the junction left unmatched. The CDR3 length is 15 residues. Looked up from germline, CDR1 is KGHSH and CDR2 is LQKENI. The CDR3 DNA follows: TGTGCCAGCTCACCGGGCGGGGGGAGCACAGATACGCAGTATTTT. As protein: CASSPGGGSTDTQYF. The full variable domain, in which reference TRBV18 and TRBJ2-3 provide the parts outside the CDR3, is NAGVMQNPRHLVRRRGQEARLRCSPMKGHSHVYWYRQLPEEGLKFMVYLQKENIIDESGMPKERFSAEFPKEGPSILRIQQVVRGDSAAYFCASSPGGGSTDTQYFGPGTRLTVL.

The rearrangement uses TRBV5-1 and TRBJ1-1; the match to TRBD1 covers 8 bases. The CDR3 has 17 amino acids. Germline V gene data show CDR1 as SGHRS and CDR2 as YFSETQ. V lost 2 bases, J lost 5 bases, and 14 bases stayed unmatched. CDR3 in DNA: TGCGCCAGCAGCTTCCAGTGGCAGGGGGCACGGGGGACTGAAGCTTTCTTT. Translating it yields CASSFQWQGARGTEAFF.

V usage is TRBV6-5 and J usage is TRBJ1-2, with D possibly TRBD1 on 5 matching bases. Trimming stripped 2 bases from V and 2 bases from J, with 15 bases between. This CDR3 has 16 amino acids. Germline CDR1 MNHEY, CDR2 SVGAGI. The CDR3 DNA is TGTGCCAGCAGTTACCGCCCGACAGAGGGAAACTATGGCTACACCTTC. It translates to CASSYRPTEGNYGYTF.

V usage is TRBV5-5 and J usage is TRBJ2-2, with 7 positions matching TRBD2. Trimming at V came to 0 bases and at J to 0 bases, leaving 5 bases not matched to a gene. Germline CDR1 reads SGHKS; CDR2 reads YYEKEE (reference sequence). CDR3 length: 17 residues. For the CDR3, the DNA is TGTGCCAGCAGCTTGGCCATCACTAGCGCGAACACCGGGGAGCTGTTTTTT. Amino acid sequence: CASSLAITSANTGELFF.

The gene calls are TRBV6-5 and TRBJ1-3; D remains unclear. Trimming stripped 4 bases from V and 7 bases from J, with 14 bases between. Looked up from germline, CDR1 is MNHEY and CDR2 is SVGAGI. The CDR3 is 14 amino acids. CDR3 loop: CASSLSRFGNTIYF. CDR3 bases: TGTGCCAGCAGTTTGTCAAGGTTCGGCAACACCATATATTTT.

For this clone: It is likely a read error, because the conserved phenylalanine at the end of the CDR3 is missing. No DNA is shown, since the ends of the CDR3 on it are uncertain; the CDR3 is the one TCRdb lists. The chain's CDR3 is CASSPWRSGPLEL. This chain links TRBV27 with TRBJ1-4. CDR1 is MNHEY, CDR2 SMNVEV, per germline (reference sequence). Termini included, the CDR3 measures 13 amino acids.

CDR3 in amino acids: CASSERREWPWQPQHF. In DNA form, the CDR3 reads TGTGCCAGCAGTGAGAGGAGGGAGTGGCCCTGGCAGCCCCAGCATTTT. The V and J genes are TRBV2 and TRBJ1-5; no reliable D call. V was pared by 3 bases and J by 7 bases, with 19 bases between. The CDR3 extends over 16 amino acids. Germline V CDR1 and CDR2: SNHLY, FYNNEI. Complete variable domain (other parts from reference TRBV2 and TRBJ1-5): EPEVTQTPSHQVTQMGQEVILRCVPISNHLYFYWYRQILGQKVEFLVSFYNNEISEKSEIFDDQFSVERPDGSNFTLKIRSTKLEDSAMYFCASSERREWPWQPQHFGDGTRLSIL.

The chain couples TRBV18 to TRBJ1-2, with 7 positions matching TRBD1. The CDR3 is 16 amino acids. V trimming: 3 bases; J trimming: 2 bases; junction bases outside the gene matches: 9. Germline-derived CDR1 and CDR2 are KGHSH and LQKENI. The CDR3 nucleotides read TGTGCCAGCTCACCGCAAACAGGGGAGGGAAACTATGGCTACACCTTC. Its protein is CASSPQTGEGNYGYTF.

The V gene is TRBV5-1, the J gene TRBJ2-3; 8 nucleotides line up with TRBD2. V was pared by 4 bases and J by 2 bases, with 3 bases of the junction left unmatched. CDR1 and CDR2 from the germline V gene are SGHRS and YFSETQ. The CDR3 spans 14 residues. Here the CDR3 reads CASSSSGVTDTQYF. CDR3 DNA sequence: TGCGCCAGCAGCAGTAGCGGGGTCACAGATACGCAGTATTTT.

This CDR3 reads CATSDLGTGYQETQYF. CDR3 sequence (DNA): TGTGCCACCAGTGATTTGGGGACAGGCTACCAAGAGACCCAGTACTTC. The chain joins TRBV24-1 to TRBJ2-5; 8 nucleotides line up with TRBD1. CDR1 is KGHDR and CDR2 is SFDVKD in the germline V gene. This CDR3 is built from 16 residues. J lost 0 bases, V lost 0 bases, and 2 bases had no gene match.

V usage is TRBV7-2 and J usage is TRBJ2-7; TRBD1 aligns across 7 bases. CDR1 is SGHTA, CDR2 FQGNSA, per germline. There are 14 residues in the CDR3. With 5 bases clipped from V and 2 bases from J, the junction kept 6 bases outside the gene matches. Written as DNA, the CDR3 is TGTGCCAGCAGCCCCCAGACAGGGCCCTACGAGCAGTACGTC. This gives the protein CASSPQTGPYEQYV.

CDR3 bases: TGTGCCAGCAGTGAATCAGGGGCGGGCTATGGCTACACCTTC. It codes for CASSESGAGYGYTF. The V gene is TRBV6-4, the J gene TRBJ1-2; TRBD1 might be the D (6 bases). This CDR3 has 14 residues. Germline V gives CDR1 MRHNA, CDR2 SNTAGT. Trimming left V 3 bases short and J 4 bases short, with 12 bases between.

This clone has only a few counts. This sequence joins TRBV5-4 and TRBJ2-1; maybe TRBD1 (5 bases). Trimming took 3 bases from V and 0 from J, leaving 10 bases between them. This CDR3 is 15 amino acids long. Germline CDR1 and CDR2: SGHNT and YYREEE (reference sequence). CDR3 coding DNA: TGTGCCAGCAGCTCACAGGCCAGCTCCTACAATGAGCAGTTCTTC. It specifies CASSSQASSYNEQFF.

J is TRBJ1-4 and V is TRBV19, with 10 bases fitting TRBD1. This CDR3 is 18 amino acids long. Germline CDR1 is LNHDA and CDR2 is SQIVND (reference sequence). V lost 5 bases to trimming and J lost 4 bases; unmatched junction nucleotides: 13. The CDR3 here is CASSPLPGQGRGNEKLFF. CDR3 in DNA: TGTGCCAGTAGTCCTCTACCGGGACAGGGGAGGGGTAATGAAAAACTGTTTTTT.

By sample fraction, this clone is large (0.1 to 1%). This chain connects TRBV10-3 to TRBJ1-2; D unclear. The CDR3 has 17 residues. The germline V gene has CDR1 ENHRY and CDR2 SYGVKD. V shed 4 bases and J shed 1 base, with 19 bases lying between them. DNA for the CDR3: TGTGCCATCAGTGGGCCCGGGTCCTCGATACTTAACTATGGCTACACCTTC. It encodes CAISGPGSSILNYGYTF.

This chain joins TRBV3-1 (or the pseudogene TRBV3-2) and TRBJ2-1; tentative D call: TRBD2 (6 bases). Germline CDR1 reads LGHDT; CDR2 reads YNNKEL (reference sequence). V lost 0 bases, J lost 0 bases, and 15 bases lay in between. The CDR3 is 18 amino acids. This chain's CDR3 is CASSQETLAMSSYNEQFF. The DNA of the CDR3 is TGTGCCAGCAGCCAAGAGACCCTAGCGATGAGCTCCTACAATGAGCAGTTCTTC.

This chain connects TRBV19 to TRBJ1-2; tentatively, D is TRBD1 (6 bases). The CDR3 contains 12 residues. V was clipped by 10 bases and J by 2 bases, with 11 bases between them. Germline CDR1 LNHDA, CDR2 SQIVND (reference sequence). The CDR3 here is CATTTGNYGYTF. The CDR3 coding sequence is TGTGCCACAACGACAGGCAACTATGGCTACACCTTC.

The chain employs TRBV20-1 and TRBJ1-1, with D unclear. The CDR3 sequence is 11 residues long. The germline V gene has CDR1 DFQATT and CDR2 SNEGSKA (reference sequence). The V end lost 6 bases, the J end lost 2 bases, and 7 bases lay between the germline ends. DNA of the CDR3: TGCAGTGCCACAAAAAACACTGAAGCTTTCTTT. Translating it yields CSATKNTEAFF.